The rows below give T cell receptor beta chains drawn from one sample of a study of T cell repertoires in ileal Crohn's disease. Sequencing used immunoSEQ multiplex PCR; TCRdb keeps in-frame clones, though not all of them. The repertoire has 55,000 to 65,000 clones, 70% to 90% of them found once; the top ten carry about 2.1%. The sample was ileal tissue. All receptors derive from an adult with Crohn's disease. Each CDR3 is given with its conserved first and last residue. A D gene is named only where the DNA matches it firmly. Clone sizes are given selectively: once, few, many, or a class where the clone is expanded.

V	size	D	J	CDR3	DNA
TRBV7-9	NA	TRBD1	TRBJ1-4	CASSRGQINEKLFF	TGTGCCAGCAGCCGGGGACAGATAAATGAAAAACTGTTTTTT
TRBV30	NA	NA	TRBJ2-7	CAWNFRQDYEQYF	TGTGCCTGGAATTTTCGACAGGACTACGAGCAGTACTTC
TRBV27	NA	TRBD1	TRBJ1-2	CASSSWQGANYGYTF	TGTGCCAGCAGTTCCTGGCAGGGGGCAAACTATGGCTACACCTTC
TRBV11-2	NA	NA	TRBJ1-1	CASSSQGWANTEAFF	TGTGCCAGCAGCTCACAGGGTTGGGCGAACACTGAAGCTTTCTTT
TRBV27	NA	NA	TRBJ1-1	CASSSVRGSMAEAFF	TGTGCCAGCAGTTCGGTCAGGGGTTCAATGGCTGAAGCTTTCTTT
TRBV5-4	NA	NA	TRBJ1-5	CASSLPGSNQPQHF	TGTGCCAGCAGCTTGCCGGGGAGCAATCAGCCCCAGCATTTT
TRBV25-1	NA	NA	TRBJ2-7	CASRDSGTAYEQYF	TGTGCCAGCAGGGATAGCGGGACAGCCTACGAGCAGTACTTC
TRBV5-1	NA	TRBD1	TRBJ1-2	CASSAGTANYGYTF	TGCGCCAGCAGCGCCGGGACAGCGAACTATGGCTACACCTTC
TRBV5-1	NA	TRBD1	TRBJ1-1	CASTTGPDRYTEAFF	TGCGCCAGCACGACAGGGCCAGACAGATACACTGAAGCTTTCTTT
TRBV15	NA	TRBD2	TRBJ2-5	CATSRGRGGPGETQYF	TGTGCCACCAGCCGTGGTCGGGGGGGGCCGGGGGAGACCCAGTACTTC
TRBV10-3	NA	NA	TRBJ2-6	CAISESILGGSAGANVLTF	TGTGCCATCAGTGAGTCGATTCTCGGGGGTTCGGCTGGGGCCAACGTCCTGACTTTC
TRBV9	NA	NA	TRBJ2-3	CASSVVGAFTDTQYF	TGTGCCAGCAGCGTAGTAGGGGCTTTCACAGATACGCAGTATTTT
TRBV5-1	NA	TRBD1	TRBJ2-5	CASSLGTGTETQYF	TGCGCCAGCAGCTTGGGGACAGGGACAGAGACCCAGTACTTC
TRBV6-6	NA	NA	TRBJ1-2	CASSDRDTRGYTF	TGTGCCAGCAGCGACCGGGACACCCGTGGCTACACCTTC
TRBV2	NA	TRBD1	TRBJ1-3	CASRATGVGSGNTIYF	TGTGCCAGCAGGGCGACAGGGGTGGGTTCTGGAAACACCATATATTTT
TRBV5-1	NA	NA	TRBJ1-5	CASSLGPGRQPQHF	TGCGCCAGCAGCTTGGGACCCGGGAGGCAGCCCCAGCATTTT
TRBV6-6	NA	NA	TRBJ1-3	CASNTGLGLAGNTIYF	TGTGCCAGCAATACTGGACTGGGACTTGCAGGAAACACCATATATTTT
TRBV5-1	NA	TRBD1	TRBJ2-5	CASSRSRDRGQETQYF	TGCGCCAGCAGCAGAAGCCGAGACAGGGGACAAGAGACCCAGTACTTC
TRBV7-9	NA	TRBD1	TRBJ1-1	CASSPTGRITEAFF	TGTGCCAGCAGCCCGACAGGGAGGATCACTGAAGCTTTCTTT
TRBV5-4	NA	NA	TRBJ2-1	CASSLLGGSSYNEQFF	TGTGCCAGCAGCTTGCTGGGGGGAAGCTCCTACAATGAGCAGTTCTTC
TRBV30	NA	NA	TRBJ1-1	CAWSSTVVTEAFF	TGTGCCTGGAGTTCGACAGTGGTCACTGAAGCTTTCTTT
TRBV30	NA	NA	TRBJ1-1	CAWRFSESEAFF	TGTGCCTGGCGATTCAGTGAATCTGAAGCTTTCTTT
TRBV10-3	NA	NA	TRBJ1-2	CAGRRSLEGYTF	TGTGCCGGCCGTAGGAGCTTAGAGGGCTACACCTTC
TRBV2	NA	TRBD2	TRBJ2-5	CASKREANQETQYF	TGTGCCAGCAAGCGGGAGGCGAACCAAGAGACCCAGTACTTC
TRBV30	NA	TRBD2	TRBJ2-3	CAWSAGVAGGPPDTQYF	TGTGCCTGGAGCGCAGGGGTAGCGGGGGGGCCCCCAGATACGCAGTATTTT
TRBV7-9	NA	NA	TRBJ1-3	CASSLAQGSIYF	TGTGCCAGCAGCTTAGCGCAGGGATCCATATATTTT
TRBV5-6	NA	NA	TRBJ2-1	CASSTGSYNEQFF	TGTGCCAGCAGCACAGGGAGCTACAATGAGCAGTTCTTC
TRBV14	NA	TRBD1	TRBJ1-2	CASRDPTDRGGGYTF	TGTGCCAGCAGGGACCCCACGGACAGGGGGGGTGGCTACACCTTC
TRBV11-3	NA	TRBD1	TRBJ1-1	CASSLTGTGKGEAFF	TGTGCCAGCAGCTTGACAGGGACAGGGAAAGGTGAAGCTTTCTTT
TRBV2	NA	NA	TRBJ1-1	CASSPPDFNTEAFF	TGTGCCAGCAGTCCACCGGACTTCAACACTGAAGCTTTCTTT
TRBV18	NA	NA	TRBJ2-7	CASSNSGGSSYEQYF	TGTGCCAGCTCAAACAGTGGGGGGAGCTCCTACGAGCAGTACTTC
TRBV6-1	NA	NA	TRBJ1-5	CASSEGGGYQPQHF	TGTGCCAGCAGTGAAGGGGGGGGATATCAGCCCCAGCATTTT
TRBV5-5	NA	NA	TRBJ1-5	CASSLSAGYQPQHF	TGTGCCAGCAGCCTCTCTGCAGGGTATCAGCCCCAGCATTTT
TRBV9	NA	TRBD2	TRBJ2-3	CASSVLTSGPPDTQYF	TGTGCCAGCAGCGTTTTGACTAGCGGGCCCCCAGATACGCAGTATTTT
TRBV6-5	NA	NA	TRBJ1-5	CASSYMRDQPQHF	TGTGCCAGCAGTTACATGAGAGATCAGCCCCAGCATTTT
TRBV4-2	NA	TRBD1	TRBJ2-3	CASSQRVGTGVTDTQYF	TGTGCCAGCAGCCAAAGAGTCGGGACAGGGGTTACAGATACGCAGTATTTT
TRBV6-1	NA	NA	TRBJ2-4	CASSEGGSNIQYF	TGTGCCAGCAGTGAGGGAGGATCAAACATTCAGTACTTC
TRBV27	NA	TRBD1	TRBJ2-5	CASSPRDRGGETQYF	TGTGCCAGCAGTCCACGGGACAGGGGGGGGGAAACCCAGTACTTC
TRBV11-1	NA	TRBD2	TRBJ2-7	CASSLAWGGSRPEEYEQYF	TGTGCCAGCAGCTTAGCGTGGGGGGGGAGTCGCCCTGAAGAATACGAGCAGTACTTC
TRBV25-1	NA	NA	TRBJ2-3	CASSKAVGGLRTDTQYF	TGTGCCAGCAGTAAAGCCGTGGGGGGGCTTCGCACAGATACGCAGTATTTT
TRBV15	NA	NA	TRBJ2-1	CATSRTGSYNEQFF	TGTGCCACCAGCAGGACTGGCTCCTACAATGAGCAGTTCTTC
TRBV15	NA	NA	TRBJ1-1	CATSRDKGVGNTEAFF	TGTGCCACCAGCAGAGATAAGGGAGTGGGGAACACTGAAGCTTTCTTT
TRBV7-7	NA	NA	TRBJ2-5	CASSLGASRETQYF	TGTGCCAGCAGCTTAGGTGCTAGCAGGGAGACCCAGTACTTC
TRBV4-3	once	NA	TRBJ1-1	CASSQAGTRAFF	TGCGCCAGCAGCCAAGCCGGGACAAGGGCTTTCTTT
TRBV29-1	once	TRBD1	TRBJ2-1	CSVGQEVYNEQFF	TGCAGCGTAGGACAGGAGGTATACAATGAGCAGTTCTTC
TRBV27	NA	NA	TRBJ1-2	CASSLSADYGYTF	TGTGCCAGCAGTTTATCGGCAGACTATGGCTACACCTTC
TRBV19	NA	TRBD1	TRBJ1-2	CASSNDRGVKGYTF	TGTGCCAGTAGTAACGACAGGGGAGTGAAGGGCTACACCTTC
TRBV6-6	few	TRBD1	TRBJ1-6	CASSYFTGAYNSPLHF	TGTGCCAGCAGTTACTTTACAGGGGCCTATAATTCACCCCTCCACTTT
TRBV7-2	NA	TRBD2	TRBJ2-2	CASSSTYSGVRTGELFF	TGTGCCAGCAGCTCAACCTATAGCGGGGTGCGGACCGGGGAGCTGTTTTTT
TRBV28	NA	NA	TRBJ1-2	CATGGGFYGYTF	TGTGCCACCGGAGGAGGGTTCTATGGCTACACCTTC
TRBV6-1	NA	NA	TRBJ2-1	CASREGRGSYNEQFF	TGTGCCAGCAGGGAAGGACGAGGGTCCTACAATGAGCAGTTCTTC
TRBV10-2	NA	NA	TRBJ2-5	CASGSQETQYF	TGCGCCAGCGGCTCTCAAGAGACCCAGTACTTC
TRBV10-3	NA	TRBD1	TRBJ1-5	CAISAEGARNQPQHF	TGTGCCATCAGTGCCGAGGGGGCTCGCAATCAGCCCCAGCATTTT